The 20 T cell receptor beta chains below all came from one sample that was sequenced in a study of blood T cell repertoires in COVID-19. Sequenced by immunoSEQ multiplex PCR; TCRdb stores in-frame clones only, minus some. This table holds 250,000 or so clones, around 90% found once. The sample comprised peripheral blood. The receptors here all came from a man aged 18 to 30 with active or convalescent COVID-19.

The rearrangement links TRBV7-8 to TRBJ1-1; D gene ambiguous. The V end was cut by 4 bases, the J end by 7 bases, with 16 bases between. Germline loops: CDR1 SGHVS, CDR2 FQNEAQ. The CDR3 is 14 amino acids. DNA for the CDR3: TGTGCCAGCAGCTCTCTGACCGCGGCTGGTGAAGCTTTCTTT. Translated: CASSSLTAAGEAFF. Full variable domain (remainder filled in from reference TRBV7-8 and TRBJ1-1): GAGVSQSPRYKVAKRGQDVALRCDPISGHVSLFWYQQALGQGPEFLTYFQNEAQLDKSGLPSDRFFAERPEGSVSTLKIQRTQQEDSAVYLCASSSLTAAGEAFFGQGTRLTVV.

V gene TRBV2 combines with J gene TRBJ1-2; 11 bases map to TRBD1. The J segment lost 7 bases and the V segment lost 6 bases, leaving 7 bases of the junction unmatched. The CDR3 contains 14 residues. CDR1 is SNHLY, CDR2 FYNNEI, per germline. This CDR3 is CASRVGQGAGGYTF. For the CDR3, the DNA is TGTGCCAGCAGGGTAGGACAGGGGGCCGGTGGCTACACCTTC.

The V call is TRBV27, the J call TRBJ2-1; 8 nucleotides line up with TRBD2. CDR1 and CDR2 from the germline V gene are MNHEY and SMNVEV (reference sequence). V lost 6 bases to trimming and J lost 8 bases; unmatched junction nucleotides: 12. There are 15 residues in the CDR3. The CDR3 loop is CASRNGGAGGYEQFF. CDR3 nucleotides: TGTGCCAGCAGGAACGGGGGGGCCGGTGGGTATGAGCAGTTCTTC.

A note on this clone: Other DNA sequences in the sample encode the same CDR3. The rearrangement links TRBV5-1 to TRBJ1-1; D unresolved. The V end lost 2 bases, the J end lost 1 base, and 9 bases lay between the germline ends. The germline V gene encodes CDR1 SGHRS and CDR2 YFSETQ. This CDR3 has 14 residues. CDR3 DNA: TGCGCCAGCAGCTTTGCGGGCAGGAACACTGAAGCTTTCTTT. Residues: CASSFAGRNTEAFF.

The CDR3 region is CASTSGQRDTIYF. The CDR3 nucleotides are TGTGCCAGTACCTCGGGACAGAGGGACACCATATATTTT. V and J are TRBV19 and TRBJ1-3, with 7 bases aligning to TRBD1. The CDR3 runs to 13 residues. Germline CDR1 LNHDA, CDR2 SQIVND (reference sequence). The V and J ends lost 7 bases and 8 bases, in that order; junction bases with no gene match: 8.

CDR3 sequence (DNA): TGTGCCAGCAGTTACTGGCAGTTTGAGGGTGGCTACACCTTC. Encoded protein: CASSYWQFEGGYTF. The chain couples TRBV6-5 to TRBJ1-2; no clear D gene. The CDR3 has 14 residues. Per the germline V gene, CDR1 is MNHEY and CDR2 is SVGAGI. Trimming stripped 1 base from V and 7 bases from J, with 13 bases between.

J is TRBJ1-1 and V is TRBV28, with D perhaps matching TRBD1 (5 bases). Germline assignment: CDR1 MDHEN and CDR2 SYDVKM. V lost 5 bases, J lost 10 bases, and 17 bases lay in between. This CDR3 contains 13 residues. The CDR3 loop reads CASSGQGRVGAFF. DNA for the CDR3: TGTGCCAGCAGTGGCCAGGGCAGGGTGGGAGCTTTCTTT.

V gene TRBV6-5 combines with J gene TRBJ2-7, with D possibly being TRBD1 (5 bases). The V and J ends lost 2 bases and 4 bases respectively, with 12 bases between them. There are 14 residues in the CDR3. Germline values: CDR1 MNHEY, CDR2 SVGAGI. The CDR3 reads CASSYAGREYEQYF. CDR3 in DNA: TGTGCCAGCAGTTACGCTGGCAGGGAATACGAGCAGTACTTC.

The V and J genes are TRBV19 and TRBJ1-3; 8 positions match TRBD1. Germline CDR1 LNHDA, CDR2 SQIVND (reference sequence). The CDR3 length is 14 residues. J lost 4 bases, V lost 4 bases, and 3 bases had no gene match. This CDR3 reads CASSTDRGGNTIYF. CDR3 nucleotide sequence: TGTGCCAGTAGTACCGACAGGGGAGGAAACACCATATATTTT.

V is TRBV7-2 and J is TRBJ2-3; D is uncertain. Germline lookup yields CDR1 SGHTA and CDR2 FQGNSA. The CDR3 covers 14 residues. V was trimmed by 5 bases and J by 5 bases, leaving 14 bases between them. The CDR3 DNA follows: TGTGCCAGCAGCCCGCTACCTCGATTAGATACGCAGTATTTT. It yields the protein CASSPLPRLDTQYF.

Comment on this clone: Germline is not matched at one junction end, which may reflect a read error. The J gene is TRBJ1-1, the V gene TRBV29-1; D might be TRBD1 (6 bases). The CDR3 runs 13 residues. The germline CDR1 and CDR2 sequences are SQVTM and ANQGSEA. The CDR3: CSVEGWGGAEAFF. CDR3 sequence (DNA): TGCAGCGTGGAAGGGTGGGGGGGCGCTGAAGCTTTCTTT.

The chain is built from TRBV7-2 and TRBJ2-3, with D possibly being TRBD1 (5 bases). CDR1 is SGHTA, CDR2 FQGNSA, per germline. Deletions cut 2 bases from V and 1 base from J, with 10 bases between. The CDR3 consists of 15 residues. The CDR3 loop is CASSLTVGGTDTQYF. The DNA for the CDR3 is TGTGCCAGCAGCTTAACGGTAGGGGGCACAGATACGCAGTATTTT.

This chain connects TRBV27 to TRBJ1-1; TRBD1 agrees at 7 bases. The junction had 5 bases not matched to a gene; V was cut back by 7 bases and J by 0 bases. The CDR3 has 14 amino acids. CDR1 and CDR2 (germline): MNHEY, SMNVEV (reference sequence). For the CDR3, the DNA is TGTGCCAGCACCGCCGACAGGGTGAACACTGAAGCTTTCTTT. Amino acids: CASTADRVNTEAFF.

This clone was recorded a few times. The chain employs TRBV5-1 and TRBJ1-5, with D possibly TRBD1 on 6 matching bases. The CDR3 is made up of 15 amino acids. V gave up 2 bases and J gave up 6 bases, with 15 bases separating them. CDR1 is SGHRS, CDR2 YFSETQ, per germline. CDR3 coding DNA: TGCGCCAGCAGCTTAGGTACAGGGCCGGGTCAGCCCCAGCATTTT. As protein: CASSLGTGPGQPQHF.

This clone showed up just a few times. The V call is TRBV9, the J call TRBJ2-1, with 10 bases aligning to TRBD2. The CDR3 runs 20 residues. The germline V gene has CDR1 SGDLS and CDR2 YYNGEE. The junction had 22 bases not matched to a gene; V was cut back by 4 bases and J by 6 bases. The CDR3, as DNA: TGTGCCAGCAGCTACCCCCTCGGCAGTACAGCGGGGGGGCTTGGCAATGAGCAGTTCTTC. This encodes CASSYPLGSTAGGLGNEQFF. Based on the CDR3 plus reference TRBV9 and TRBJ2-1, the full variable domain is DSGVTQTPKHLITATGQRVTLRCSPRSGDLSVYWYQQSLDQGLQFLIQYYNGEERAKGNILERFSAQQFPDLHSELNLSSLELGDSALYFCASSYPLGSTAGGLGNEQFFGPGTRLTVL.

The count of this clone is one. The chain combines TRBV7-9 with TRBJ2-3; unclear D gene. The CDR3 covers 13 residues. Trimming cost V 2 bases and J 5 bases, with 8 bases left between them. CDR1 is SEHNR, CDR2 FQNEAQ, per germline (reference sequence). The CDR3 nucleotides read TGTGCCAGCAGCTTAACGGTTAAAGATACGCAGTATTTT. It translates to CASSLTVKDTQYF.

CDR3 residues: CAISPDRVTDTQYF. CDR3 DNA: TGTGCCATCAGTCCCGACAGGGTCACAGATACGCAGTATTTT. V and J are TRBV10-3 and TRBJ2-3; 7 bases are a match to TRBD1. V was clipped by 5 bases and J by 2 bases; unmatched bases: 4. The CDR3 contains 14 residues. The germline V gene has CDR1 ENHRY and CDR2 SYGVKD.

This chain uses TRBV5-6 with TRBJ2-1, with D possibly matching TRBD2 (5 bases). The germline CDR1 and CDR2 sequences are SGHDT and YYEEEE. V was trimmed by 4 bases and J by 5 bases, leaving 19 bases between them. The CDR3 sequence is 16 residues long. In DNA, the CDR3 is TGTGCCAGCAGCAGCCCTGGGAGCAGGACGCACAATGAGCAGTTCTTC. This gives the protein CASSSPGSRTHNEQFF.

In this sample, this clone turned up once. The CDR3 region is CASSLGGGGNEQFF. DNA for the CDR3: TGTGCCAGCAGCTTAGGGGGCGGGGGCAATGAGCAGTTCTTC. The chain joins TRBV11-2 to TRBJ2-1; 7 bases agree with TRBD2. V lost 1 base and J lost 6; bases outside the gene matches: 3. The CDR3 runs to 14 residues. Germline V gene sequence: CDR1 SGHAT, CDR2 FQNNGV.

The chain carries TRBV30 and TRBJ1-1; D uncertain. The ends were cut back, 3 bases at V and 1 base at J, with 12 bases in the middle. In germline, CDR1 is GTSNPN, CDR2 SVGIG (reference sequence). The CDR3 has 14 residues. As DNA, the CDR3 is TGTGCCTGGAGCGGAGGGATCGGGAACACTGAAGCTTTCTTT. It is translated as CAWSGGIGNTEAFF.